These T cell receptor beta chains were read from a single sample in a study of blood T cell repertoires in COVID-19. Clones were read by immunoSEQ multiplex PCR, and TCRdb kept only the in-frame ones, dropping some. This table has fewer than 250,000 clones, about 85% appearing once. The source material was peripheral blood. Receptors originate from a man between 60 and 75 years old with COVID-19, enrolled during active disease. CDR3s include the opening cysteine and the closing phenylalanine or tryptophan. The D gene is left open where the match is weak. Size is omitted from some rows. Given values are once, few, many or a class for expanded clones.

D gene	clone size	J gene	V gene	CDR3 length	CDR3 protein	CDR3 DNA
NA	NA	TRBJ2-7	TRBV7-9	17	CASSVRSGVRDRNEQYF	TGTGCCAGCAGCGTCCGGTCGGGTGTACGGGATCGGAACGAGCAGTACTTC
TRBD1	few	TRBJ1-1	TRBV10-3	15	CAITLNRGMNTEAFF	TGTGCCATCACCCTAAACAGGGGAATGAACACTGAAGCTTTCTTT
NA	NA	TRBJ1-3	TRBV29-1	17	CSVEDRGGVFSGNTIYF	TGCAGCGTTGAAGATCGCGGAGGGGTCTTCTCTGGAAACACCATATATTTT
NA	NA	TRBJ1-1	TRBV5-8	15	CASSTRQIGNTEAFF	TGTGCCAGCAGCACGCGACAGATTGGGAACACTGAAGCTTTCTTT
NA	NA	TRBJ1-1	TRBV12-3/TRBV12-4	13	CASSFVSNTEAFF	TGTGCCAGCAGTTTCGTTTCGAACACTGAAGCTTTCTTT
NA	once	TRBJ2-6	TRBV28	16	CASSLSQSSGANVLTF	TGTGCCAGCAGTTTAAGTCAGTCCTCTGGGGCCAACGTCCTGACTTTC
NA	NA	TRBJ1-2	TRBV28	16	CASSKITNLRVGGYTF	TGTGCCAGCAGTAAGATAACCAACCTCCGGGTTGGTGGCTACACCTTC
TRBD1	few	TRBJ2-6	TRBV14	20	CASSQVPGQGIRPGANVLTF	TGTGCCAGCAGCCAAGTTCCGGGACAGGGGATTCGTCCTGGGGCCAACGTCCTGACTTTC
NA	NA	TRBJ1-5	TRBV24-1	13	CATSAGSNQPQHF	TGTGCCACCAGTGCCGGTAGCAATCAGCCCCAGCATTTT
NA	once	TRBJ2-7	TRBV3-1/TRBV3-2	15	CASSHPRGDSYEQYF	TGTGCCAGCAGCCATCCTCGGGGAGACTCCTACGAGCAGTACTTC
TRBD1	NA	TRBJ1-4	TRBV27	14	CASSPLGQGEKLFF	TGTGCCAGCAGTCCGCTTGGACAGGGCGAAAAACTGTTTTTT
NA	NA	TRBJ2-7	TRBV27	13	CASSSSDSYEQYF	TGTGCCAGCAGTTCCTCGGACAGCTACGAGCAGTACTTC
NA	NA	TRBJ2-1	TRBV6-1	15	CASSEVRSSYNEQFF	TGTGCCAGCAGTGAAGTGCGGAGCTCCTACAATGAGCAGTTCTTC
TRBD1	NA	TRBJ1-6	TRBV19	15	CASRVTGTGGSPLHF	TGTGCCAGTAGGGTGACCGGGACAGGGGGTTCACCCCTCCACTTT
TRBD1	NA	TRBJ1-4	TRBV28	15	CASSSSGQANEKLFF	TGTGCCAGCAGTTCCTCGGGACAGGCGAATGAAAAACTGTTTTTT
TRBD2	NA	TRBJ2-1	TRBV6-1	16	CASSERRIAGGNEQFF	TGTGCCAGCAGTGAAAGGCGGATAGCGGGAGGGAATGAGCAGTTCTTC
NA	NA	TRBJ2-1	TRBV10-2	13	CASRSEGYNEQFF	TGCGCCAGCAGATCGGAGGGGTACAATGAGCAGTTCTTC